This section outlines one T cell receptor (beta chain) sequence together with its context. V lost 6 bases, J lost 13 bases, and 6 bases stayed unmatched. The germline gives CDR1 SQVTM, CDR2 ANQGSEA. CDR3 length: 11 residues. These data come from a study of PD-L1 blockade in urothelial cancer. Across the whole study: Starting at some point between 2013 and 2014, patients were given atezolizumab (1,200 mg intravenously every 3 weeks). Treatment start was followed by blood analysis at 3 weeks (second dose) and again at 6 weeks. The median number of T cells present in blood samples was around 150,000.

Only in-frame clones appear in the TCRdb table, and some are missing; sequencing was by immunoSEQ multiplex PCR. The sample shows over 45,000 clones, about 86% of them seen only once. Regarding time point: pretreatment peripheral blood. Pretreatment and on-treatment blood mononuclear cell samples were taken, totaling between 1 and 8 time points per patient. This sequence originates from a man aged 60-69 years with urothelial cancer. V is TRBV29-1 and J is TRBJ2-6, with 7 positions matching TRBD1. Sequencing used PBMCs, obtained around atezolizumab (anti-PD-L1) treatment. The CDR3 region has the DNA TGCAGCGTCTGGACAGGCGAAGTCCTGACTTTC. It is translated as CSVWTGEVLTF.